A selection of T cell receptor beta chains follows, all from one sample in a study of spatial heterogeneity in lung cancer. Using its own MiXCR run on the 5' RACE reads, TCRdb lists one record per CDR3 protein. The sample records 7,000 or so distinct CDR3 sequences, roughly 7.2% being singletons. The starting material was PBMCs, obtained at surgery. The receptors come from a male donor with early-stage non-small cell lung cancer. CDR3s include the opening cysteine and the closing phenylalanine or tryptophan. The order of the fields is CDR3 DNA, CDR3 protein, clone size, J gene, V gene, D gene. The D gene is left open where the match is weak. The size of a clone is reported for some rows only, either as once, few or many, or as a class for expanded clones.

CDR3 DNA: TGTGCCAGCAGCCGCAGACAGGGACGGGGAACTGAAGCTTTCTTT
CDR3 protein: CASSRRQGRGTEAFF
clone size: many
J gene: TRBJ1-1
V gene: TRBV12-3/TRBV12-4
D gene: TRBD1

CDR3 DNA: TGCGCCAGCAGCGATCAGGGGACAGATACGCAGTATTTT
CDR3 protein: CASSDQGTDTQYF
clone size: many
J gene: TRBJ2-3
V gene: TRBV5-1
D gene: .

CDR3 DNA: TGTGCCAGCAGTTTAGGAGGGGGCCCCCAATCACCCCTCCACTTT
CDR3 protein: CASSLGGGPQSPLHF
clone size: many
J gene: TRBJ1-6
V gene: TRBV27
D gene: TRBD1

CDR3 DNA: TGTGCCAGCAGCTTGGCTAGCGGGGGGGATACGCAGTATTTT
CDR3 protein: CASSLASGGDTQYF
clone size: many
J gene: TRBJ2-3
V gene: TRBV7-2
D gene: TRBD2

CDR3 DNA: TGTGCCAGCAGTTTATATGGGGCAACGAACACCATATATTTT
CDR3 protein: CASSLYGATNTIYF
clone size: many
J gene: TRBJ1-3
V gene: TRBV28
D gene: .

CDR3 DNA: TGTGCCAGTTTACCGAGGGCAGGGGATACCGGGGAGCTGTTTTTT
CDR3 protein: CASLPRAGDTGELFF
clone size: many
J gene: TRBJ2-2
V gene: TRBV19
D gene: .

CDR3 DNA: TGCAGTGCTAGCCCCCCGGGAACAGATACGCAGTATTTT
CDR3 protein: CSASPPGTDTQYF
clone size: many
J gene: TRBJ2-3
V gene: TRBV20-1
D gene: .

CDR3 DNA: TGTGCCAGCAGTCTTTCCCCGGCTGTTAACTATGGCTACACCTTC
CDR3 protein: CASSLSPAVNYGYTF
clone size: many
J gene: TRBJ1-2
V gene: TRBV27
D gene: .

CDR3 DNA: TGTGCCACCACCACCTCTACAGGGGGCAGGAGCAATCAGCCCCAGCATTTT
CDR3 protein: CATTTSTGGRSNQPQHF
clone size: many
J gene: TRBJ1-5
V gene: TRBV28
D gene: TRBD1

CDR3 DNA: TGTGCCAGCAGCCAAGGTGGGCAGGGGACGTTGGATACGCAGTATTTT
CDR3 protein: CASSQGGQGTLDTQYF
clone size: medium-sized
J gene: TRBJ2-3
V gene: TRBV4-2
D gene: .

CDR3 DNA: TGTGCCAGCAGCCTTCGAACGGGACTAGCGGGACCGGAGAGCACAGATACGCAGTATTTT
CDR3 protein: CASSLRTGLAGPESTDTQYF
clone size: many
J gene: TRBJ2-3
V gene: TRBV14
D gene: TRBD2

CDR3 DNA: TGCGCCAGCAGCTTGGTGGGACTAGCGGGAGGCATGCAAGAGACCCAGTACTTC
CDR3 protein: CASSLVGLAGGMQETQYF
clone size: few
J gene: TRBJ2-5
V gene: TRBV5-1
D gene: TRBD2

CDR3 DNA: TGCGCCAGCAGCTCGGAAACAGTCGGGAACACTGAAGCTTTCTTT
CDR3 protein: CASSSETVGNTEAFF
clone size: medium-sized
J gene: TRBJ1-1
V gene: TRBV5-1
D gene: .

CDR3 DNA: TGTGCCAGCAGCGCGAGCGGGAGCCTTTACAATGAGCAGTTCTTC
CDR3 protein: CASSASGSLYNEQFF
clone size: many
J gene: TRBJ2-1
V gene: TRBV6-5
D gene: TRBD2

CDR3 DNA: TGCAGTGCTAGAGATCTGCGGGAGGGCGTCAATGAGCAGTTCTTC
CDR3 protein: CSARDLREGVNEQFF
clone size: many
J gene: TRBJ2-1
V gene: TRBV20-1
D gene: TRBD2

CDR3 DNA: TGTGCCAGCAGCTTGGAAGCGGGGGGTGGAGAGACCCAGTACTTC
CDR3 protein: CASSLEAGGGETQYF
clone size: .
J gene: TRBJ2-5
V gene: TRBV7-2
D gene: TRBD2

CDR3 DNA: TGTGCCAGCCGTCGCGGCAATCAGCCCCAGCATTTT
CDR3 protein: CASRRGNQPQHF
clone size: many
J gene: TRBJ1-5
V gene: TRBV6-1
D gene: .